This T cell receptor beta chain was profiled in a study of T cells after yellow fever vaccination (dated by TCRdb to about 2019). Notes on the research overall: The SMART-Seq v4 Ultra Low Input RNA kit was used to prepare libraries from fractions with low cell numbers. To track T-cell clones before and after primary and booster YFV17D yellow fever vaccination, bulk TCR alpha and beta repertoires were sequenced longitudinally. Two healthy male donors, one aged 18 to 30 and one aged 30 to 40 years, made up the cohort. Blood was collected at multiple timepoints before and after primary and secondary immunization, and bulk PBMC replicates and cell subsets were isolated. Paper-wide results and their limitations: A small fraction of clonotypes appeared in both the CD4 and CD8 compartments, likely as a result of convergent recombination. Most clones expanded after primary vaccination were re-detected after the booster (almost 97% of CD4 and 88% of CD8), suggesting broad memory maintenance. The secondary T-cell response was weaker than the primary response but faster, peaking on day 5 instead of day 15. Because only a couple of donors were included in the study, the extent to which the findings can be generalized is limited. FACS-sorted repertoires could contain abundant contaminating clonotypes from the bulk population, so computational filtering was required.

From the cysteine through the phenylalanine, the CDR3 covers 14 amino acids. The entry retains the CDR3 DNA only, 42 bases that are in frame from base 1. From V the trimming removes 6 bases and from J it removes 2 bases, while the gene matches leave 7 bases of the junction unaccounted for. From a lookup of the germline V gene (reference sequence), CDR1 and CDR2 are LNHNV and YYDKDF. This clonotype was recorded many times. What this receptor recognizes is not known. Per-base quality was not reported, and no clone a single base away is much larger than it. What the treatment or condition label conveys for this sample: live attenuated yellow fever vaccine strain. At each blood-draw timepoint, two biological replicates of bulk PBMCs were collected. PBMCs were isolated from peripheral blood using a standard Ficoll-Paque protocol. RNA was extracted with TriZol from bulk PBMCs, CD4 and CD8 fractions, and dextramer-positive and dextramer-negative fractions.

Instrument used: Illumina NovaSeq 6000. TCR cDNA was made using 5'RACE template switching, a step that added a universal primer site and unique molecular identifiers. Priming of cDNA synthesis was performed from both the TCR alpha and TCR beta constant segments. Library amplification involved two PCR steps, and the second step added sample barcodes and sequencing adapters. Libraries were sequenced on Illumina HiSeq 2500 (2x100 bp) or NovaSeq (2x150 bp). Turning to the authors' computational methods: Demultiplexing of reads and collapsing into UMI consensus sequences were performed with MIGEC, and V(D)J alignment was carried out with MiXCR. Using edgeR on replicate PBMC samples, clonotypes were called vaccine-responding if FDR was below 0.01 and the log2 fold change was above 5 up to day 15. Each bulk clonotype was labeled CD4 or CD8 based on which sequenced repertoire, CD4 or CD8, contained the clonotype at higher abundance. TCRdb reworked the public reads: Q25 trimming with fastp, MiXCR clone assembly, productive beta chains retained. Rows merge per CDR3 protein into single entries with the most common DNA and genes. V and J calls and clone size were set by TCRdb, not the authors. The sample contains 300,000 to 350,000 distinct CDR3 sequences, 4% to 5.5% of them found a single time. The leading ten clones occupy approximately 20% of the sample.

The chain uses TRBV15 and TRBJ2-7; 7 bases in between match TRBD1. Sequences were derived from PBMCs, sampled 15 days after the yellow fever booster vaccination. The TCR comes from a man younger than 30 who received the YFV17D yellow fever vaccine. The nucleotide sequence is given as TGTGCCACCAGTATAGACAGGGTAGCCTACGAGCAGTACTTC. Its protein product is CATSIDRVAYEQYF.